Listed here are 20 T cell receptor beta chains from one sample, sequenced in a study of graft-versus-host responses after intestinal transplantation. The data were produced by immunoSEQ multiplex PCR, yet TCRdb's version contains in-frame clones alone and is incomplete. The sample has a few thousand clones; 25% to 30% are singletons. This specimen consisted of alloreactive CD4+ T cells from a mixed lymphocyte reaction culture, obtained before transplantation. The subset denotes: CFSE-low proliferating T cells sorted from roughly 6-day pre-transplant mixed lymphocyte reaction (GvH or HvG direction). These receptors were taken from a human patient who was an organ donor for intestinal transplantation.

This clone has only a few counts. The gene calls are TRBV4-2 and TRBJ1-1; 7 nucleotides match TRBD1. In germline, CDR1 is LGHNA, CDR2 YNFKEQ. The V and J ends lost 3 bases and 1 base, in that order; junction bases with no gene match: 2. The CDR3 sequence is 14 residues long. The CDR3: CASSHRQGNTEAFF. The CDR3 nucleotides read TGTGCCAGCAGCCACCGACAGGGGAACACTGAAGCTTTCTTT.

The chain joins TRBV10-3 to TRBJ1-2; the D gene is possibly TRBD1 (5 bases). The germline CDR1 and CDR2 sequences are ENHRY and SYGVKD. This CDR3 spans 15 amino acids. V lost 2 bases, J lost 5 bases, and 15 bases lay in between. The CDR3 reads CAISERIGGGYGYTF. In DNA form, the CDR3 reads TGTGCCATCAGTGAGAGAATCGGGGGAGGGTATGGCTACACCTTC.

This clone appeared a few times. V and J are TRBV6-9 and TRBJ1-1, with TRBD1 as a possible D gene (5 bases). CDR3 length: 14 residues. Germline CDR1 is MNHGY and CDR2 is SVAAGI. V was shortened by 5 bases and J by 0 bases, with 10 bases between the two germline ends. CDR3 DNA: TGTGCCAGCAGTGCCCGGGGGGTGAACACTGAAGCTTTCTTT. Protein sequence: CASSARGVNTEAFF.

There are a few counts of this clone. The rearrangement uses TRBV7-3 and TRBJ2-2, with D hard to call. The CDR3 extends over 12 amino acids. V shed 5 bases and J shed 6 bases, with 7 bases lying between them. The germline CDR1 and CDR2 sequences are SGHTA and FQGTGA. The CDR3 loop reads CASSRVPGELFF. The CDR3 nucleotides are TGTGCCAGCAGCCGTGTCCCCGGGGAGCTGTTTTTT.

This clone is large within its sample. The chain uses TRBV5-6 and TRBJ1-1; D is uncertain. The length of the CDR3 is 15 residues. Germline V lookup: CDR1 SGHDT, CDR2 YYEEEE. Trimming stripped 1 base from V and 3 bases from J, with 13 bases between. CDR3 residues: CASSLLGGPYTEAFF. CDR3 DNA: TGTGCCAGCAGCTTGCTGGGAGGCCCTTACACTGAAGCTTTCTTT.

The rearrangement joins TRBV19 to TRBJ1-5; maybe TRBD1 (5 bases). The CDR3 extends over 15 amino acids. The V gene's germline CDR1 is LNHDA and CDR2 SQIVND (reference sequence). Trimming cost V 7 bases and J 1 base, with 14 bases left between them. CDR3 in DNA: TGTGCCAGTACCCGCCTTAGGGGAAGCAATCAGCCCCAGCATTTT. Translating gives CASTRLRGSNQPQHF. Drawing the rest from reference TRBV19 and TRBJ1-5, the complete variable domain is DGGITQSPKYLFRKEGQNVTLSCEQNLNHDAMYWYRQDPGQGLRLIYYSQIVNDFQKGDIAEGYSVSREKKESFPLTVTSAQKNPTAFYLCASTRLRGSNQPQHFGDGTRLSIL.

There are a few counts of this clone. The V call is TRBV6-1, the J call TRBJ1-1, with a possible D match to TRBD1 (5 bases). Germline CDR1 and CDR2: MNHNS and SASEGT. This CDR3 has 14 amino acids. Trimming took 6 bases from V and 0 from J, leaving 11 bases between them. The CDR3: CASRDGTVNTEAFF. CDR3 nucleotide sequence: TGTGCCAGCAGGGACGGGACGGTGAACACTGAAGCTTTCTTT.

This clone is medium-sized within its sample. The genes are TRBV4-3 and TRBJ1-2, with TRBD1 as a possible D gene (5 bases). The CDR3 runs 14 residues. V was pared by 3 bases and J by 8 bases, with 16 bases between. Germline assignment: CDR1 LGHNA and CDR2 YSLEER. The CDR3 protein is CASSHGDDRGGYTF. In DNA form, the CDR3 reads TGCGCCAGCAGCCATGGAGATGATCGGGGGGGCTACACCTTC.

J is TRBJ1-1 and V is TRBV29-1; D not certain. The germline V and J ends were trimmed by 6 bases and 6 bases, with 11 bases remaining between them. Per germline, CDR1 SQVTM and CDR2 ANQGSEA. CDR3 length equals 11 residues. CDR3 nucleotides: TGCAGCGTGGTACGCATGGCTGAAGCTTTCTTT. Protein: CSVVRMAEAFF.

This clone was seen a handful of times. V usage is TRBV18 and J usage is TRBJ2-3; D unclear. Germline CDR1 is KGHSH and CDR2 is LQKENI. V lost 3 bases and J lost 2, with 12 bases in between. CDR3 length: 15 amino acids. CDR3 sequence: CASSPLKPHTDTQYF. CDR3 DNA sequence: TGTGCCAGCTCACCCCTAAAGCCCCACACAGATACGCAGTATTTT. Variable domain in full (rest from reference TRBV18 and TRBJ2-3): NAGVMQNPRHLVRRRGQEARLRCSPMKGHSHVYWYRQLPEEGLKFMVYLQKENIIDESGMPKERFSAEFPKEGPSILRIQQVVRGDSAAYFCASSPLKPHTDTQYFGPGTRLTVL.

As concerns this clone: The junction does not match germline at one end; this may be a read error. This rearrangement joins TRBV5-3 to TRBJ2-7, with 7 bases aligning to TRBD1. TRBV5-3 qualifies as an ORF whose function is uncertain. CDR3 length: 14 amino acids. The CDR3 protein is CASSLAGGSYEQYF. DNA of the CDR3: TGTGCCAGCAGCTTGGCAGGGGGCTCCTACGAGCAGTACTTC.

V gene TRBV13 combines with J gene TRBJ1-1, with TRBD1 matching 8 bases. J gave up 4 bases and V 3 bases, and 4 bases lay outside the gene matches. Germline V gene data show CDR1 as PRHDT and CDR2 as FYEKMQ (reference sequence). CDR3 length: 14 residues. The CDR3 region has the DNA TGTGCCAGCAGCTTCGGACAGGGAGGCACTGAAGCTTTCTTT. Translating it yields CASSFGQGGTEAFF.

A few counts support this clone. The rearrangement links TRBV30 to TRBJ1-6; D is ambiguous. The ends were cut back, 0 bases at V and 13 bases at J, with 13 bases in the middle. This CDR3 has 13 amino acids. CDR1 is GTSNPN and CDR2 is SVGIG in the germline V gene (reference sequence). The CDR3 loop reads CAWSVPLFSPLHF. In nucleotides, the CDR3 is TGTGCCTGGAGTGTACCTCTTTTCTCCCCCCTCCACTTT.

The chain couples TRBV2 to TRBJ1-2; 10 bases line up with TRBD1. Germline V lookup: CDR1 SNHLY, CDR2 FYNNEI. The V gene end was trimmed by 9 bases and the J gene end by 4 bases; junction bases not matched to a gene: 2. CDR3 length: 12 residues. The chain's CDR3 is CASRTGGYGYTF. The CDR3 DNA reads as TGTGCCAGTCGGACAGGGGGCTATGGCTACACCTTC.

The CDR3 region has the DNA TGTGCCAACACCCAGCGGGGGACAGATACGCAGTATTTT. It specifies CANTQRGTDTQYF. This chain uses TRBV13 with TRBJ2-3; 8 positions match TRBD2. There are 13 residues in the CDR3. CDR1 PRHDT and CDR2 FYEKMQ come from the germline V gene (reference sequence). V lost 10 bases to trimming and J lost 3 bases; unmatched junction nucleotides: 6.

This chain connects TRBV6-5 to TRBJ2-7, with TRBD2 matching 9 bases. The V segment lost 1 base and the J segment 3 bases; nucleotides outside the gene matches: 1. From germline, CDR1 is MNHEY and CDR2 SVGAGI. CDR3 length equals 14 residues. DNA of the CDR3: TGTGCCAGCAGTTACTTGCGGGGGGGCTACGAGCAGTACTTC. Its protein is CASSYLRGGYEQYF.

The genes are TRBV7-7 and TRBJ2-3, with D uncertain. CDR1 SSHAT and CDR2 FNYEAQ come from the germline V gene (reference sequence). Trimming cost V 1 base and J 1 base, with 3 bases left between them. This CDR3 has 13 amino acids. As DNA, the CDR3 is TGTGCCAGCAGCTTAGGGGGCACAGATACGCAGTATTTT. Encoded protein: CASSLGGTDTQYF. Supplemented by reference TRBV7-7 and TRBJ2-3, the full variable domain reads GAGVSQSPRYKVTKRGQDVTLRCDPISSHATLYWYQQALGQGPEFLTYFNYEAQPDKSGLPSDRFSAERPEGSISTLTIQRTEQRDSAMYRCASSLGGTDTQYFGPGTRLTVL.

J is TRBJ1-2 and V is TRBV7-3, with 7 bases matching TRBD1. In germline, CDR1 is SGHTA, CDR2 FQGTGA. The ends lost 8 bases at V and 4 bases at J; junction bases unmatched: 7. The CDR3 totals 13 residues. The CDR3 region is CASSTTGPYGYTF. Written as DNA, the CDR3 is TGTGCCAGCTCTACGACAGGGCCCTATGGCTACACCTTC. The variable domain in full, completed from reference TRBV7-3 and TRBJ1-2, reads GAGVSQTPSNKVTEKGKYVELRCDPISGHTALYWYRQSLGQGPEFLIYFQGTGAADDSGLPNDRFFAVRPEGSVSTLKIQRTERGDSAVYLCASSTTGPYGYTFGSGTRLTVV.

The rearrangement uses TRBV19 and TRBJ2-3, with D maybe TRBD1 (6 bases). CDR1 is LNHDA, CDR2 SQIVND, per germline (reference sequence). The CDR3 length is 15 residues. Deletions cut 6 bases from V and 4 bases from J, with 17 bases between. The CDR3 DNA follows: TGTGCCAGTAGCCCCTGGGCAGGGGCCGCAGATACGCAGTATTTT. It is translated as CASSPWAGAADTQYF.

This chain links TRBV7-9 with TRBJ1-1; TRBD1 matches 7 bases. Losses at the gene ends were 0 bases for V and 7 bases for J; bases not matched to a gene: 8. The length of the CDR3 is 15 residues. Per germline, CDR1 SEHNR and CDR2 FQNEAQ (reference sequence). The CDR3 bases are TGTGCCAGCAGCTTAGCCCCATGGCAGGGGGTTGAAGCTTTCTTT. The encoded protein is CASSLAPWQGVEAFF.